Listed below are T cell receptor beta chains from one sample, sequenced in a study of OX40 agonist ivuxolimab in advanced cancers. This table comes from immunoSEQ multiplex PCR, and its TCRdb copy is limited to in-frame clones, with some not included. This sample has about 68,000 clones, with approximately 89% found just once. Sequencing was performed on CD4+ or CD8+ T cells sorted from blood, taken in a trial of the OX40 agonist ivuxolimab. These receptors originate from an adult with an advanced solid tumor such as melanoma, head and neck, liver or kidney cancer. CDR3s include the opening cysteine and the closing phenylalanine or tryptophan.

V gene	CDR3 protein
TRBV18	CASSRGSAGSSYEQYF
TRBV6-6	CASSYSIPQVGQPQHF
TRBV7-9	CASSLSGDGYTF
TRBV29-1	CSVVAGGPDTQYF
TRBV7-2	CASSTQRNTEAFF
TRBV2	CASSVRRQETQYF
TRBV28	CASRRTGGISEAFF
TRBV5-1	CASSGDGRSQETQYF
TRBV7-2	CASSPVRRYEQFF
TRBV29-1	CSASVAEAFF
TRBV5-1	CASSLAPGSNQPQHF
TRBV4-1	CASSQDSGSGSEAFF
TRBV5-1	CASSSFPGQFYEQYF
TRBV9	CASSQQVVPYEQYF
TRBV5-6	CASSLAGRYSNQPQHF
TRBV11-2	CASSFGGPYNEQFF
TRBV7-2	CASSLTGGIQETQYF
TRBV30	CAWSVGTQDEQYF
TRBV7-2	CASSLGGNLEAFF
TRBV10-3	CAIRPSSGGFNEQFF
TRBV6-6	CASSYSRGGYDQPQHF
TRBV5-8	CASSSGTSGGGTETQYF
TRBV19	CASSKGRTPGEKLFF
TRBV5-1	CASSSDRVGDTQYF
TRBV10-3	CAISPIAGATDTQYF
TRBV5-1	CASRGTGGYPTQYF
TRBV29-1	CSPGTSGREGQFF
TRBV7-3	CASSLNSLAGSNEQFF
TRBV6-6	CASSYSPDRVNSPLHF
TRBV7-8	CASSSFGSLSYNEQFF
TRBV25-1	CASSESAGVGTEAFF
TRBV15	CATSTQGTQPQHF
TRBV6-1	CASNSAGVGGYTF
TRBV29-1	CSVGGGRGTDTQYF
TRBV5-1	CASSLSGINEKLFF
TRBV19	CASSPNRGLREKLFF
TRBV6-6	CASSYSAGGYEQYF
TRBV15	CATGRALAGVRWEQFF
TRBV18	CASSPAETQYF
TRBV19	CASLPHDRSRNYGYTF
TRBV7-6	CASSLTANTEAFF
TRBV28	CASSLGGLGGDTQYF
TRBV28	CASSQKPFYRYTF
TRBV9	CASSVAVAGGLETQYF
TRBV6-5	CASSYTDNSPLHF
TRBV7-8	CASSLDRGDIQYF
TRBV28	CASRSGGSNQPQHF
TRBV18	CASSPQWEGESTEAFF
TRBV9	CASSVVSSNTEAFF
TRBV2	CASSSQGAASEQYF
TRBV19	CASRPTPGGTDTQYF
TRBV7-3	CASSLDRDYNEQFF
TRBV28	CVSSLPMTGYEQYF
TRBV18	CASSQDRGRRETQYF
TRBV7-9	CASSFLEVQETQYF